This TCR beta chain was retrieved from a study of T-cell memory formation after mild COVID-19. TCRdb recomputed calls from the 5' RACE reads with MiXCR, one row per CDR3 protein. The sample contains 110,000 to 150,000 distinct CDR3 sequences, roughly 24% of which appear only once. This CDR3 has 14 amino acids. The ends were cut back, 6 bases at V and 9 bases at J, with 15 bases in the middle. CDR1 is PRHDT, CDR2 FYEKMQ, per germline (reference sequence). Input material: PBMCs or a T cell subset sorted from them (not recorded which). V usage is TRBV13 and J usage is TRBJ1-6; no firm D call. The clonotype originates from an adult woman who had mild COVID-19 (a few samples of this study predate the infection). Cell type and time point are not known. The CDR3 region has the DNA TGTGCCAGCAGACTCGGCTCCCCGGGTTCACCCCTCCACTTT. Its translation: CASRLGSPGSPLHF.